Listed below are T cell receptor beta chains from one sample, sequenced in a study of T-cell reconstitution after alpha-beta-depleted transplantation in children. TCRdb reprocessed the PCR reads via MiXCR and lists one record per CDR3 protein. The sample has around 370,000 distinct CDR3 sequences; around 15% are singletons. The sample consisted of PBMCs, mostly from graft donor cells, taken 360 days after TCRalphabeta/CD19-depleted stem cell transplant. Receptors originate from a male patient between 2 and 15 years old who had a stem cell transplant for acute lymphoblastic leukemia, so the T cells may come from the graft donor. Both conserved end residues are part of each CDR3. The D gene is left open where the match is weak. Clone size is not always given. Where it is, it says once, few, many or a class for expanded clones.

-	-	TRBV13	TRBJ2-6	CASSLGTQLSGANVLTF	TGTGCCAGCAGCTTAGGTACGCAGCTCTCTGGGGCCAACGTCCTGACTTTC
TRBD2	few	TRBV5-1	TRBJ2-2	CASGTSFPGELFF	TGCGCCAGCGGGACTAGTTTCCCCGGGGAGCTGTTTTTT
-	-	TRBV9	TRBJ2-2	CASSVGSPRTGELFF	TGTGCCAGCAGCGTAGGCTCCCCGCGTACCGGGGAGCTGTTTTTT
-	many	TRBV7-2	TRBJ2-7	CASSLLAYEQYF	TGTGCCAGCAGCTTACTGGCTTACGAGCAGTACTTC
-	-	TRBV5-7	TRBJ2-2	CASSLRQLNTGELFF	TGTGCCAGCAGCTTGAGGCAACTCAACACCGGGGAGCTGTTTTTT
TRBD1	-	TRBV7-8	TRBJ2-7	CASSLLTGDYEQYF	TGTGCCAGCAGCCTCCTGACAGGGGACTACGAGCAGTACTTC
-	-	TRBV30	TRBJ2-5	CAAGQQTQYF	TGTGCCGCGGGACAGCAGACCCAGTACTTC
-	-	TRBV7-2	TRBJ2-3	CASSLAHTDTQYF	TGTGCCAGCAGCTTAGCGCACACAGATACGCAGTATTTT
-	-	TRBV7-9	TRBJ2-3	CATQGEGQDTQYF	TGTGCCACGCAGGGAGAGGGGCAGGATACGCAGTATTTT
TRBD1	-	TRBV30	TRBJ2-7	CAAWTGDEQYF	TGTGCCGCATGGACAGGGGACGAGCAGTACTTC
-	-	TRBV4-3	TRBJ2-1	CASSQDPPVLLNYNEQFF	TGCGCCAGCAGCCAAGACCCCCCTGTACTGTTAAATTACAATGAGCAGTTCTTC
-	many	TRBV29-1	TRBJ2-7	CSVEGEYEQYF	TGCAGCGTTGAGGGGGAGTACGAGCAGTACTTC
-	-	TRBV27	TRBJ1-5	CASRGAGVQPQHF	TGTGCCAGCAGGGGGGCAGGGGTTCAGCCCCAGCATTTT
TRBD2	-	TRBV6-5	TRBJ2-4	CAISSRVGLAGVEGAKNIQYF	TGTGCCATCAGTTCTCGTGTAGGACTAGCGGGAGTCGAGGGGGCCAAAAACATTCAGTACTTC
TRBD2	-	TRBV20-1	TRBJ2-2	CSASKRLAAEEAGELFF	TGCAGTGCTAGTAAAAGACTAGCGGCGGAGGAGGCCGGGGAGCTGTTTTTT
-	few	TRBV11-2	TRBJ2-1	CASSHFRGEQFF	TGTGCCAGCAGCCACTTCAGGGGTGAGCAGTTCTTC
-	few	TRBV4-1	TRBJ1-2	CASSPWTTYGYTF	TGCGCCAGCAGCCCGTGGACCACCTATGGCTACACCTTC
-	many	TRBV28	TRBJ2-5	CASSLIPAKGAQETQYF	TGTGCCAGCAGTTTAATACCTGCCAAGGGAGCTCAAGAGACCCAGTACTTC
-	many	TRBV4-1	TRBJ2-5	CASSHGYGRARETQYF	TGCGCCAGCAGCCACGGATATGGAAGGGCACGGGAGACCCAGTACTTC
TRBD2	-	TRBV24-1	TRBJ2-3	CATSQPGLGADTQYF	TGTGCCACCAGCCAGCCGGGACTAGGGGCAGATACGCAGTATTTT
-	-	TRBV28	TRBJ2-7	CASTGVLDEQYF	TGTGCCAGCACCGGGGTACTGGACGAGCAGTACTTC
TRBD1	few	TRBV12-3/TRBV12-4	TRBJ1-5	CASSGTDSNQPQHF	TGTGCCAGTAGCGGGACAGATAGCAATCAGCCCCAGCATTTT
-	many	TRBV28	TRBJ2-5	CASRGETQYF	TGTGCCAGCAGGGGGGAGACCCAGTACTTC
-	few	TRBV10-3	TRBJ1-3	CAITPGPSSGNTIYF	TGTGCCATCACTCCGGGACCCTCCTCTGGAAACACCATATATTTT
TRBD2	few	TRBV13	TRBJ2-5	CASSLAGGPETQYF	TGTGCCAGCAGTTTAGCGGGAGGGCCCGAGACCCAGTACTTC
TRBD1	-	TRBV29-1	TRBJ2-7	CSVADRGWYEQYF	TGCAGCGTCGCCGACAGGGGGTGGTACGAGCAGTACTTC
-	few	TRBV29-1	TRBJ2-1	CSGSYNEQFF	TGCAGCGGGTCCTACAATGAGCAGTTCTTC
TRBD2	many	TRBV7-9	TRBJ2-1	CASSFPTSGRSDEQFF	TGTGCCAGCAGCTTTCCGACTAGCGGGAGGAGTGATGAGCAGTTCTTC
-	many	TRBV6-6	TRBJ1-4	CASSYQEKLFF	TGTGCCAGCAGTTACCAGGAAAAACTGTTTTTT
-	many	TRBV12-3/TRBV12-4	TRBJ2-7	CASSIVGLAGTYEQYF	TGTGCCAGCAGCATAGTCGGCCTAGCTGGGACCTACGAGCAGTACTTC
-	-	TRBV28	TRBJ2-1	CASSSRVLAVNNEQFF	TGTGCCAGCAGCTCCAGGGTCCTAGCCGTTAACAATGAGCAGTTCTTC
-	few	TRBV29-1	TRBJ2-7	CSVSQGTYEQYF	TGCAGCGTTTCACAGGGTACCTACGAGCAGTACTTC
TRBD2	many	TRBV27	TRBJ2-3	CASSFYGRTDTQYF	TGTGCCAGCAGTTTTTACGGGAGGACAGATACGCAGTATTTT
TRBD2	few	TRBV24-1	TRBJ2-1	CATPGLAGESVGDEQFF	TGTGCCACCCCCGGACTAGCGGGAGAGTCAGTAGGCGATGAGCAGTTCTTC
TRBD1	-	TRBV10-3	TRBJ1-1	CAISESGTVNTEAFF	TGTGCCATCAGTGAGTCCGGGACAGTGAACACTGAAGCTTTCTTT
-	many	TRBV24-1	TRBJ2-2	CATSDWGLNTGELFF	TGTGCCACCAGTGATTGGGGGCTCAACACCGGGGAGCTGTTTTTT
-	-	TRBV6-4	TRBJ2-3	CASSDSAGGLTDTQYF	TGTGCCAGCAGTGACTCGGCGGGCGGACTCACAGATACGCAGTATTTT
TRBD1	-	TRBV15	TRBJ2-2	CATSRDLRDRDTGELFF	TGTGCCACCAGCAGAGATCTCCGGGACAGGGACACCGGGGAGCTGTTTTTT
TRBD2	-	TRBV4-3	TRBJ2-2	CASSQDLGGSRSGELFF	TGCGCCAGCAGCCAAGATCTGGGCGGGAGTAGGTCCGGGGAGCTGTTTTTT
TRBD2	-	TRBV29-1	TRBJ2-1	CSVEPGGSGGGNEQFF	TGCAGCGTTGAGCCGGGCGGGAGTGGGGGAGGGAATGAGCAGTTCTTC
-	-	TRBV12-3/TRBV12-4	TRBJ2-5	CASSFLRMVKTQYF	TGTGCCAGCAGTTTTCTAAGGATGGTGAAGACCCAGTACTTC
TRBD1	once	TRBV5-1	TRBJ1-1	CASRTTGVRTEAFF	TGCGCCAGCAGGACGACAGGGGTGAGGACTGAAGCTTTCTTT
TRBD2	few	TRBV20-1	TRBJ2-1	CSARSAGGPPGTYNEQFF	TGCAGTGCTAGGAGTGCGGGAGGGCCGCCGGGCACCTACAATGAGCAGTTCTTC
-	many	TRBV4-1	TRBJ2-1	CASSQEVAYPGNEQFF	TGCGCCAGCAGCCAAGAAGTAGCGTACCCGGGGAATGAGCAGTTCTTC
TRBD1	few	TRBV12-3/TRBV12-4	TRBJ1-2	CASSRGPSYGYTF	TGTGCCAGCAGTAGGGGGCCAAGCTATGGCTACACCTTC
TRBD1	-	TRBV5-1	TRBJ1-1	CASSPGTAIMNTEAFF	TGCGCCAGCAGCCCTGGGACAGCGATTATGAACACTGAAGCTTTCTTT
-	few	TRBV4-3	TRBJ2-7	CASSQAGLGSGEQYF	TGCGCCAGCAGCCAAGCGGGACTGGGGTCTGGAGAGCAGTACTTC
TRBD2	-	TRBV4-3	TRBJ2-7	CASSLSLTSGRTYEQYF	TGCGCCAGCAGCCTAAGCCTGACTAGCGGGCGCACCTACGAGCAGTACTTC
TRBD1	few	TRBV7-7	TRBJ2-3	CASSLDQGANTQYF	TGTGCTAGCAGCTTAGACCAGGGGGCTAATACGCAGTATTTT
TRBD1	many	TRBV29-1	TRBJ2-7	CSVEGPGQGAYEQYF	TGCAGCGTTGAAGGGCCGGGACAGGGGGCTTACGAGCAGTACTTC